This T cell receptor (beta chain) stems from a study of T cell responses to AZD1222 COVID-19 vaccine. Germline loops: CDR1 MNHEY, CDR2 SVGEGT. Trimming removed 4 bases from V and 1 base from J, with 15 bases in between. The CDR3 has 16 residues. On this clone: The antigen remains undetermined.

The study, taken as a whole, reports: It should be noted that donors were predominantly white British and more often female, and clonal diversity was possibly underestimated. Increases in Spike-specific TCR breadth and depth were seen after two AZD1222 doses.

Using immunoSEQ multiplex PCR, the repertoire was profiled, and TCRdb retains in-frame clones only, with some absent. The sample has over 120,000 clones; 80% to 95% are singletons. V usage is TRBV6-2 or TRBV6-3 and J usage is TRBJ2-3; D call uncertain. The receptor was isolated from an adult who received the AZD1222 COVID-19 vaccine. Source: peripheral blood, taken 28 days after the second AZD1222 dose. The DNA for the CDR3 is TGTGCCAGCAGTTTCACACTCGCGGCTGGCACAGATACGCAGTATTTT. Residues: CASSFTLAAGTDTQYF.